This T cell receptor (beta chain) was found in a study of blood T cells in healthy people across ages. CDR3 length: 11 residues. The V end lost 2 bases, the J end lost 8 bases, and 9 bases lay between the germline ends. The germline V gene encodes CDR1 GTSNPN and CDR2 SVGIG (reference sequence). A sample-barcoded 5' primer and a J-beta primer mix were used in a second PCR of roughly 7 to 11 cycles. TCRdb redid the calling of the 5' RACE reads with MiXCR, one entry per CDR3 protein. The sample consists of hundreds of thousands of distinct CDR3 sequences, around 48% of them appearing once. The sequenced material came from blood. The chain couples TRBV30 to TRBJ1-1, with unresolved D. This TCR derives from a woman aged 55-69 years in good health. The CDR3 coding sequence is TGTGCCTGGAGTCGTTGGACCGAAGCTTTCTTT. It yields the protein CAWSRWTEAFF.